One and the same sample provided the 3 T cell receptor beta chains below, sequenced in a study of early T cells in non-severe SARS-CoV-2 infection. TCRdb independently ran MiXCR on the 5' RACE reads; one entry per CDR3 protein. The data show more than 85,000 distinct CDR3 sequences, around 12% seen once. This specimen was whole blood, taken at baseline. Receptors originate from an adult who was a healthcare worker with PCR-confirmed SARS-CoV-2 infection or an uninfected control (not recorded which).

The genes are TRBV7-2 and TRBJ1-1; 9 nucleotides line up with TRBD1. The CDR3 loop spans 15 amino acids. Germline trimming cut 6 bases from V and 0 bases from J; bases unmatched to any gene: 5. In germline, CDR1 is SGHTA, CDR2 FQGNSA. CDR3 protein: CASRGQGPMNTEAFF. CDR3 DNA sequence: TGTGCCAGCAGGGGACAGGGCCCTATGAACACTGAAGCTTTCTTT. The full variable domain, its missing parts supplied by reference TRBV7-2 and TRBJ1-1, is GAGVSQSPSNKVTEKGKDVELRCDPISGHTALYWYRQSLGQGLEFLIYFQGNSAPDKSGLPSDRFSAERTGGSVSTLTIQRTQQEDSAVYLCASRGQGPMNTEAFFGQGTRLTVV.

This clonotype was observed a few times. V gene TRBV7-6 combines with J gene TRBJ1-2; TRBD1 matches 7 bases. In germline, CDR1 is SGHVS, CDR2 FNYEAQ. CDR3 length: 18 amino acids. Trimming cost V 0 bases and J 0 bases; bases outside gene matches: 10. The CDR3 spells CASSLAPKSGTANYGYTF. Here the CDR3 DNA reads TGTGCCAGCAGCTTAGCCCCGAAATCCGGGACAGCTAACTATGGCTACACCTTC.

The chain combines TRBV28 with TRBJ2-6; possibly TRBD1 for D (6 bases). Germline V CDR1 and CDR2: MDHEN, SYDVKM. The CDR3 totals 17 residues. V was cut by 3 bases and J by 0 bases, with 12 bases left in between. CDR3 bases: TGTGCCAGCAGTTTGGACAGCCGGTCCTCTGGGGCCAACGTCCTGACTTTC. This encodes CASSLDSRSSGANVLTF.